What follows are 9 T cell receptor beta chains derived from one specimen sequenced in a study of T cell responses to AZD1222 COVID-19 vaccine. Repertoires were generated with immunoSEQ multiplex PCR, while TCRdb's copy carries only in-frame clones and drops some. The repertoire holds roughly 110,000 clones, with about 92% as singletons. Sequenced material: peripheral blood, taken 28 days after the second AZD1222 dose. The receptors shown here come from an adult who received the AZD1222 COVID-19 vaccine.

The chain is built from TRBV7-2 and TRBJ2-7; 9 bases agree with TRBD1. The CDR3 consists of 15 residues. Germline V gene data show CDR1 as SGHTA and CDR2 as FQGNSA. The V and J ends lost 5 bases and 3 bases, in that order; junction bases with no gene match: 8. The CDR3 is CASSPPGQGRYEQYF. For the CDR3, the DNA is TGTGCCAGCAGCCCCCCGGGACAGGGCCGCTACGAGCAGTACTTC.

This clone appeared a single time. V gene TRBV24-1 combines with J gene TRBJ1-1; TRBD1 might be the D (5 bases). Trimming left V 5 bases short and J 1 base short, with 31 bases between. Per the germline V gene, CDR1 is KGHDR and CDR2 is SFDVKD. The CDR3 runs to 21 residues. This chain's CDR3 is CATSANTGGDVFHRWNTEAFF. CDR3 bases: TGTGCCACCAGTGCCAATACAGGTGGTGACGTTTTTCACCGTTGGAACACTGAAGCTTTCTTT.

The chain combines TRBV11-2 with TRBJ2-1; the D is unclear. The CDR3 loop spans 16 amino acids. CDR1 is SGHAT, CDR2 FQNNGV, per germline. The V gene lost 1 base and the J gene lost 0 bases, with 10 bases spanning the gap. This chain's CDR3 is CASSLAQSSSYNEQFF. The DNA for the CDR3 is TGTGCCAGCAGCTTAGCACAGTCGAGCTCCTACAATGAGCAGTTCTTC.

The chain employs TRBV9 and TRBJ1-2, with D unclear. Germline CDR1 SGDLS, CDR2 YYNGEE. Trimming removed 0 bases from V and 0 bases from J, with 9 bases in between. The CDR3 is 15 residues long. The CDR3 sequence is CASSVVPSPNYGYTF. CDR3 nucleotide sequence: TGTGCCAGCAGCGTAGTGCCCAGTCCTAACTATGGCTACACCTTC. Looking up the rest from reference TRBV9 and TRBJ1-2 gives the full variable domain: DSGVTQTPKHLITATGQRVTLRCSPRSGDLSVYWYQQSLDQGLQFLIQYYNGEERAKGNILERFSAQQFPDLHSELNLSSLELGDSALYFCASSVVPSPNYGYTFGSGTRLTVV.

The CDR3, as DNA: TGTGCCAGCAGCTTGGCCTCGACAGGGAGCAATCAGCCCCAGCATTTT. Translating it yields CASSLASTGSNQPQHF. The V call is TRBV5-8, the J call TRBJ1-5; 7 bases fit TRBD1. This CDR3 contains 16 residues. Germline trimming cut 0 bases from V and 1 base from J; bases unmatched to any gene: 4. The germline V gene encodes CDR1 SGHTS and CDR2 YDEGEE.

This clone was counted once. V gene TRBV6-4 combines with J gene TRBJ1-6, with 7 positions matching TRBD1. CDR1 is MRHNA and CDR2 is SNTAGT in the germline V gene. The CDR3 has 15 residues. The V gene end was trimmed by 7 bases and the J gene end by 9 bases; junction bases not matched to a gene: 12. CDR3 bases: TGTGCCAGCAAGCCGGACAGGAACGGTGCTTCACCCCTCCACTTT. It yields the protein CASKPDRNGASPLHF.

On this clone: It is likely a read error, because the conserved phenylalanine at the end of the CDR3 is missing. The limits of the CDR3 on the DNA are not certain, so only TCRdb's listed CDR3 is given. The chain combines TRBV24-1 with TRBJ2-3; the tabulated D call, TRBD2, remains unverified against the DNA. CDR1 KGHDR and CDR2 SFDVKD come from the germline V gene. The CDR3 is 13 residues long, counting both termini. The CDR3 spells CATSDLHPLAGSS.

The chain combines TRBV5-4 with TRBJ2-7, with D perhaps given as TRBD1 or TRBD2 (7 bases each). Germline CDR1 and CDR2: SGHNT and YYREEE (reference sequence). Trimming left V 4 bases short and J 4 bases short, with 18 bases between. This CDR3 spans 15 amino acids. CDR3 sequence reads: CASSGEGRGTYEQYF. Here the CDR3 DNA reads TGTGCCAGCAGCGGGGAGGGCAGGGGGACGTACGAGCAGTACTTC. Variable domain in full (rest from reference TRBV5-4 and TRBJ2-7): ETGVTQSPTHLIKTRGQQVTLRCSSQSGHNTVSWYQQALGQGPQFIFQYYREEENGRGNFPPRFSGLQFPNYSSELNVNALELDDSALYLCASSGEGRGTYEQYFGPGTRLTVT.

This chain uses TRBV28 with TRBJ2-7, with D maybe TRBD1 (5 bases). Trimming stripped 7 bases from V and 2 bases from J, with 12 bases between. The CDR3 consists of 13 residues. The germline CDR1 and CDR2 sequences are MDHEN and SYDVKM. The CDR3: CASKLQEPYEQYF. The DNA of the CDR3 is TGTGCCAGCAAGCTACAGGAGCCCTACGAGCAGTACTTC.